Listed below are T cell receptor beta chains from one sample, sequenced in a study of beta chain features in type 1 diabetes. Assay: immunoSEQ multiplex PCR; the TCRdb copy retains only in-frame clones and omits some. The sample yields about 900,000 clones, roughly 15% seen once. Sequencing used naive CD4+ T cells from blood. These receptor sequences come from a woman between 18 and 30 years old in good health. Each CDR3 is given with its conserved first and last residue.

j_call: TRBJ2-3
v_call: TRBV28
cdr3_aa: CASRTLALSTDTQYF

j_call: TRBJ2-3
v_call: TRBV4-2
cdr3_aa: CASSQGVREWVDTQYF

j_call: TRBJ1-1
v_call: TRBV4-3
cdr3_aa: CASSQDYPVRDHTEAFF

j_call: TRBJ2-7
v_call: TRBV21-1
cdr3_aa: CASSKRATSGTGGCLYEQYF

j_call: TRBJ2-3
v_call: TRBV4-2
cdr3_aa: CASSLGTSTDTQYF

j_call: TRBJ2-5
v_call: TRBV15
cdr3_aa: CATRNQGTQYF

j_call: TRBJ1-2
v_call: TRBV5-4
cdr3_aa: CASSPPDRGESYTF

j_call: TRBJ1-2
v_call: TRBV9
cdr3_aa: CASSEGRGTYGYTF

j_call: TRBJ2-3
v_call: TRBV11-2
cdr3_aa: CASSSVLGTDTQYF

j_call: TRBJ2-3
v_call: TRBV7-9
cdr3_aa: CASSLVPETDTQYF

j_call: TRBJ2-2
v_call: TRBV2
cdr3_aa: CASSDLRTSGKGTGELFF

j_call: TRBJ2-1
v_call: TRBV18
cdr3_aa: CASSGGLPSNEQFF

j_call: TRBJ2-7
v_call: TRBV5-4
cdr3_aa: CASSHPLNREQYF

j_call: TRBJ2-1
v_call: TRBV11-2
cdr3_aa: CASSLPRGPYNEQFF

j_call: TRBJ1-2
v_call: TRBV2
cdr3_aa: CASSEVGTGNRGYTF

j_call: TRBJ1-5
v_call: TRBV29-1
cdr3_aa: CSVGDGNQPQHF

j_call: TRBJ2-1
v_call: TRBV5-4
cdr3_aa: CASSLVQGNNEQFF

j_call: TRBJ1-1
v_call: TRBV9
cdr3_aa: CASSVEPDRQLMNTEAFF

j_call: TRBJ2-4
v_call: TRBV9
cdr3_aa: CASSVGPLGGTGDKNIQYF

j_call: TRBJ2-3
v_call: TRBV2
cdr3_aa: CASSVPVRADTQYF

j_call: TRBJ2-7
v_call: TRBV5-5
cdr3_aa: CASSQGTSGGYEQYF

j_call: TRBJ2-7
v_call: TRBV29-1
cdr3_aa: CSVDGTGGSYEQYF

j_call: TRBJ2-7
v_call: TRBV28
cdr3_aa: CASSPTPGLAGYEQYF

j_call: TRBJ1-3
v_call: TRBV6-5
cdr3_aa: CARPTGTAGNTIYF

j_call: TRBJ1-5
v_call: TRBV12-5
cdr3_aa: CASGFSDSTAGLVGAQHF

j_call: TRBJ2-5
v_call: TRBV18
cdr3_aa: CASSPTEYQETQYF

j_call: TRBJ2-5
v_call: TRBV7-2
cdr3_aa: CASRFAGEETQYF

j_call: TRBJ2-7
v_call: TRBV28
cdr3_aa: CASGTSGTTYEQYF

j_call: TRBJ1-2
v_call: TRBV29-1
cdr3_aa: CSVSGQNYGYTF

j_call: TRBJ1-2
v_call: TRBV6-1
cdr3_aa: CASSDTGGAYGYTF

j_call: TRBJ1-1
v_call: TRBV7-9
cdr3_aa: CASSTVEGTEAFF